This is a list of T cell receptor beta chains from one sample in a study of cytomegalovirus exposure and HLA in healthy donors. Sequencing used immunoSEQ multiplex PCR; TCRdb keeps in-frame clones, though not all of them. This table holds 35,000 to 45,000 clones. The sample was PBMCs. Receptors were obtained from a male donor in good health and CMV-seronegative. Both conserved end residues are part of each CDR3. The order of the fields is V gene, J gene, D gene, CDR3 protein, CDR3 DNA. The D gene is left open where the match is weak.

V: TRBV28
J: TRBJ1-2
D: -
CDR3: CASRQQFYGYTF
DNA: TGTGCCAGCAGACAACAGTTCTATGGCTACACCTTC

V: TRBV6-1
J: TRBJ2-5
D: -
CDR3: CASRRTLQETQYF
DNA: TGTGCCAGCAGACGGACTCTTCAAGAGACCCAGTACTTC

V: TRBV5-1
J: TRBJ2-7
D: TRBD1
CDR3: CASSLGQGVGEQYF
DNA: TGCGCCAGCAGCTTGGGTCAGGGGGTGGGTGAGCAGTACTTC

V: TRBV6-1
J: TRBJ2-4
D: TRBD2
CDR3: CASSEWPGLAGGPLAKNIQYF
DNA: TGTGCCAGCAGTGAATGGCCGGGACTAGCGGGGGGGCCCCTAGCCAAAAACATTCAGTACTTC

V: TRBV11-3
J: TRBJ1-4
D: -
CDR3: CASSYDRPRLGF
DNA: TGTGCCAGCAGTTATGACAGACCGAGGTTGGGTTTT

V: TRBV18
J: TRBJ2-1
D: TRBD1
CDR3: CASSPLDRAFHNEQFF
DNA: TGTGCCAGCTCACCATTAGACAGGGCATTCCACAATGAGCAGTTCTTC

V: TRBV5-5
J: TRBJ1-5
D: TRBD1
CDR3: CASRFRQGRNQPQHF
DNA: TGTGCCAGCAGATTTCGACAGGGGCGCAATCAGCCCCAGCATTTT

V: TRBV30
J: TRBJ1-6
D: -
CDR3: CAWRRRGADSPLHF
DNA: TGTGCCTGGAGGAGACGGGGGGCTGATTCACCCCTCCACTTT

V: TRBV12-1
J: TRBJ1-1
D: -
CDR3: CASSPEQAQAFF
DNA: TGTGCCAGCAGCCCTGAACAGGCCCAAGCTTTCTTT

V: TRBV4-1
J: TRBJ1-4
D: TRBD1
CDR3: CASSQPQGVLGEKLFF
DNA: TGCGCCAGCAGCCAACCTCAGGGGGTTCTGGGGGAAAAACTGTTTTTT

V: TRBV9
J: TRBJ1-6
D: -
CDR3: CASSVGAGRSPLHF
DNA: TGTGCCAGCAGCGTAGGGGCAGGGAGGTCACCCCTCCACTTT

V: TRBV11-1
J: TRBJ1-5
D: -
CDR3: CASSLGVDQPQHF
DNA: TGTGCCAGCAGCTTAGGTGTAGATCAGCCCCAGCATTTT

V: TRBV6-5
J: TRBJ1-2
D: -
CDR3: CASSPGASYGYTF
DNA: TGTGCCAGCAGCCCAGGTGCCTCGTATGGCTACACCTTC

V: TRBV30
J: TRBJ1-6
D: -
CDR3: CAWDGGQTYNSPLHF
DNA: TGTGCCTGGGATGGCGGACAGACCTATAATTCACCCCTCCACTTT